The 3 T cell receptor beta chains below were found in one sample sequenced in a study of shared clonotypes between healthy human individuals (dated by TCRdb to 2019 to 2021). Receptor libraries were prepared by the immunoSEQ multiplex PCR assay. This is the immuneACCESS table as TCRdb keeps it, with only in-frame sequences that have V and J called. A part of the clones is gone; compared with another copy, unresolved V genes explain less than half, and the rest is unexplained. This sample comprises about 1,900,000 clones, about 95% of them detected only once. Roughly 1% of the sample rests with the top ten. CD8 naive samples were obtained by positive selection for CCR7 among CD45RO-negative cells, yielding a CD45RA+CCR7+ population from which TemRA cells were excluded. Sequencing was carried out using naive CD8+ T cells sorted from blood. The cell subset or site label for this specimen denotes: CD45RA+CCR7+. These receptors all stem from a man between 18 and 35 years old in good health.

This chain connects TRBV7-8 to TRBJ2-7, with D perhaps matching TRBD2 (6 bases). CDR1 is SGHVS, CDR2 FQNEAQ, per germline. The CDR3 contains 12 residues. The V end lost 7 bases, the J end lost 6 bases, and 13 bases lay between the germline ends. CDR3 DNA: TGTGCCAGCAACCCCGGGGGAAGCGAGCAGTACTTC. Translation gives CASNPGGSEQYF.

The V and J genes are TRBV2 and TRBJ2-2, with 14 nucleotides matching TRBD2. In germline, CDR1 is SNHLY, CDR2 FYNNEI. CDR3 size: 16 residues. V lost 6 bases and J lost 7; bases outside the gene matches: 7. CDR3 loop: CASREGLAGVGGELFF. The CDR3 DNA reads TGTGCCAGCAGGGAGGGACTAGCGGGAGTGGGCGGGGAGCTGTTTTTT.

This chain connects TRBV5-1 to TRBJ1-2; D not certain. The CDR3 is made up of 14 amino acids. Germline CDR1 and CDR2: SGHRS and YFSETQ. V gave up 1 base and J gave up 4 bases, with 11 bases separating them. The CDR3 sequence: CASSLSFGVYGYTF. The CDR3 coding sequence is TGCGCCAGCAGCTTGTCGTTTGGAGTCTATGGCTACACCTTC.